This TCR beta chain emerged from a study of human T cells and chemical hapten exposure. CDR3 length: 12 residues. Trimming shortened V by 5 bases and J by 3 bases, and 5 bases separated the two germline ends. Germline V gene sequence: CDR1 MDHEN, CDR2 SYDVKM. Each CDR3 protein is one row after TCRdb ran MiXCR on the RACE reads. Of roughly 98,000 distinct CDR3 sequences in the sample, around an eighth were seen once. Time point in this sample: patch test 1, 2 weeks after DPC sensitization. Treatment: therapeutic diphenylcyclopropenone sensitization with weekly scalp DPC. The sequencing here drew on whole blood, taken in connection with sensitization to the hapten diphenylcyclopropenone (DPC). This chain joins TRBV28 and TRBJ1-3; D is undetermined. The TCR originated in a woman aged 35 to 49 with alopecia areata. Some clones in this sample may be carry-over from other donors' samples. CDR3 nucleotide sequence: TGTGCCAGCAGTAGCGTTGGAAACACCATATATTTT. Its translation: CASSSVGNTIYF. The variable domain in full, completed from reference TRBV28 and TRBJ1-3, reads DVKVTQSSRYLVKRTGEKVFLECVQDMDHENMFWYRQDPGLGLRLIYFSYDVKMKEKGDIPEGYSVSREKKERFSLILESASTNQTSMYLCASSSVGNTIYFGEGSWLTVV.